The 6 T cell receptor beta chains reported below all come from one sample, sequenced in a study of CD8+CD57+ T cells in acquired aplastic anemia. Patients who underwent sequencing had shown CD8+CD57+ cell expansion by flow cytometry. The study profiled TCR beta VDJ and CDR3 using genomic DNA as template. TCRdb redid the calling of the reads with MiXCR, one entry per CDR3 protein. The repertoire holds approximately 170,000 distinct CDR3 sequences, with 40% to 55% as singletons. The sequenced sample was sorted CD4+, CD8+, or CD8+CD57+ T cells (not recorded which) from PBMCs. Receptors were obtained from a human donor with aplastic anemia.

This clonotype was counted ten times or more. The chain recombines TRBV6-9 with TRBJ1-1; D is perhaps TRBD1 (5 bases). Germline CDR1 MNHGY, CDR2 SVAAGI. This CDR3 is 13 amino acids long. V lost 0 bases, J lost 6 bases, and 8 bases lay in between. As DNA, the CDR3 is TGTGCCAGCAGTTATTCGACAGATTCTGAAGCTTTCTTT. Protein product: CASSYSTDSEAFF.

The V call is TRBV10-3, the J call TRBJ2-7; 11 bases are shared with TRBD1. V was clipped by 6 bases and J by 9 bases; unmatched bases: 13. The germline CDR1 and CDR2 sequences are ENHRY and SYGVKD. The CDR3 is 15 amino acids. CDR3 coding DNA: TGTGCCATCAGCGAGGCGGGACAGGGGGTCGGGGGGCAGTACTTC. Translated, it gives CAISEAGQGVGGQYF.

The chain is built from TRBV19 and TRBJ2-7, with D maybe TRBD1 (5 bases). Trimming removed 5 bases from V and 0 bases from J, with 14 bases in between. The germline CDR1 and CDR2 sequences are LNHDA and SQIVND (reference sequence). This CDR3 is 15 amino acids long. DNA for the CDR3: TGTGCCAGTAGTTACACAGGCGAAAGCTCCTACGAGCAGTACTTC. It specifies CASSYTGESSYEQYF.

This clonotype was observed many times. The CDR3 reads CASSLGFAADTQYF. Written as DNA, the CDR3 is TGTGCCAGCAGCTTGGGTTTTGCGGCGGATACGCAGTATTTT. The chain couples TRBV5-6 to TRBJ2-3; D unclear. This CDR3 is built from 14 residues. Germline values: CDR1 SGHDT, CDR2 YYEEEE. V shed 0 bases and J shed 6 bases, with 11 bases lying between them.

This clonotype was seen at least ten times. The chain joins TRBV4-3 to TRBJ2-3; weak D call: TRBD2 (6 bases). This CDR3 contains 15 residues. With 3 bases removed from V and 2 bases from J, the gap between germline ends came to 12 bases. Germline V gene lookup returns CDR1 LGHNA and CDR2 YSLEER. The CDR3 is CASSQGGGPTDTQYF. In DNA, the CDR3 is TGCGCCAGCAGCCAGGGGGGAGGTCCCACAGATACGCAGTATTTT.

This clonotype was counted many times. This rearrangement joins TRBV6-6 to TRBJ2-7, with D possibly being TRBD1 or TRBD2 (6 bases each). This CDR3 spans 17 amino acids. Germline V gene lookup returns CDR1 MNHNY and CDR2 SVGAGI (reference sequence). The germline V and J ends were trimmed by 4 bases and 2 bases, with 21 bases remaining between them. The CDR3 region has the DNA TGTGCCAGCAGTTCCTTAAACAGGGTCGGCGGGACCTACGAGCAGTACGTC. Residues: CASSSLNRVGGTYEQYV.